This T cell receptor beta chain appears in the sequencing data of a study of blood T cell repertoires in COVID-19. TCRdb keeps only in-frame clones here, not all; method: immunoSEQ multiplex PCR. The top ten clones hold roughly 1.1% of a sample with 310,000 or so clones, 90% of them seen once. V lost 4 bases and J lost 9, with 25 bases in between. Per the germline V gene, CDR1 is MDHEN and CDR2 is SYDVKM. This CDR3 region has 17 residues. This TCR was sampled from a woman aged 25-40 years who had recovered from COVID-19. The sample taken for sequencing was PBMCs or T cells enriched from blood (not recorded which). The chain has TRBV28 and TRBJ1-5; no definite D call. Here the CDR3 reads CASSYGLAGLAIRPQHF. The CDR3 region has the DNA TGTGCCAGCAGTTACGGGCTCGCGGGCCTTGCTATAAGGCCCCAGCATTTT.